The 18 T cell receptor beta chains listed next were all sequenced from one sample in a study of blood T cell repertoires in COVID-19. Sequencing was performed with immunoSEQ multiplex PCR; in TCRdb, only in-frame clones are kept and a portion is missing. Counted here are nearly 250,000 clones, 86% occurring once; the ten biggest clones make up 5.5% to 6.5%. The sample consisted of peripheral blood. The receptors originated from a woman of 80 years or more with COVID-19, enrolled during active disease.

The chain links TRBV7-9 to TRBJ2-5; 8 bases map to TRBD2. Germline V gives CDR1 SEHNR, CDR2 FQNEAQ (reference sequence). The ends lost 2 bases at V and 2 bases at J; junction bases unmatched: 10. The CDR3 runs 17 residues. The CDR3 is CASSLREGQRGQETQYF. The CDR3 coding sequence is TGTGCCAGCAGCTTAAGGGAGGGCCAGCGGGGGCAAGAGACCCAGTACTTC.

The rearrangement uses TRBV19 and TRBJ1-2; 7 nucleotides align to TRBD1. Germline-derived CDR1 and CDR2 are LNHDA and SQIVND (reference sequence). V lost 5 bases and J lost 4; bases outside the gene matches: 10. The CDR3 consists of 15 residues. CDR3 sequence: CASSARDRFFYGYTF. The CDR3 region has the DNA TGTGCCAGTAGTGCCCGGGACAGATTTTTCTATGGCTACACCTTC.

On this clone: At the DNA level, this CDR3 is encoded by other sequences in the same sample as well. The rearrangement uses TRBV5-4 and TRBJ1-2, with D tentatively TRBD1 (5 bases). The CDR3 has 14 amino acids. Germline V CDR1 and CDR2: SGHNT, YYREEE (reference sequence). The V end lost 0 bases, the J end lost 4 bases, and 10 bases lay between the germline ends. The CDR3: CASSLGQGTYGYTF. In DNA, the CDR3 is TGTGCCAGCAGCTTGGGGCAGGGTACCTATGGCTACACCTTC.

V and J are TRBV5-1 and TRBJ2-1; 15 positions match TRBD2. The CDR3 is made up of 16 amino acids. Germline V lookup: CDR1 SGHRS, CDR2 YFSETQ. V gave up 4 bases and J gave up 7 bases; unmatched junction bases: 6. The CDR3 region is CASSPGTSGGRNEQFF. CDR3 sequence (DNA): TGCGCCAGCAGCCCCGGGACTAGCGGGGGGAGGAATGAGCAGTTCTTC.

This clone turned up a few times. The chain recombines TRBV2 with TRBJ2-7; tentative D call: TRBD2 (6 bases). The CDR3 loop spans 13 amino acids. The V gene lost 2 bases and the J gene lost 7 bases, with 12 bases spanning the gap. CDR1 SNHLY and CDR2 FYNNEI come from the germline V gene. CDR3 in amino acids: CASSERLEGEQYV. The CDR3 nucleotides are TGTGCCAGCAGTGAAAGACTAGAGGGTGAGCAGTACGTC.

The chain carries TRBV12-3 or TRBV12-4 and TRBJ1-1; TRBD1 is a possible D gene (5 bases). Between the trimmed V and J ends, which lost 1 base and 8 bases, there was a span of 11 bases. The CDR3 covers 13 residues. CDR3 in amino acids: CASSLGGGMEAFF. As DNA, the CDR3 is TGTGCCAGCAGTTTAGGGGGGGGGATGGAAGCTTTCTTT.

The V gene is TRBV10-3, the J gene TRBJ2-1; 12 nucleotides line up with TRBD2. The CDR3 totals 18 residues. The V and J ends lost 6 bases and 0 bases, in that order; junction bases with no gene match: 9. Germline lookup yields CDR1 ENHRY and CDR2 SYGVKD. CDR3 residues: CAIRTSGGPTDSYNEQFF. CDR3 nucleotide sequence: TGTGCCATCAGAACTAGCGGGGGGCCGACCGACTCCTACAATGAGCAGTTCTTC.

The genes are TRBV7-9 and TRBJ1-1; D not certain. The CDR3 has 14 residues. Trimming cost V 1 base and J 7 bases, with 13 bases left between them. CDR1 is SEHNR and CDR2 is FQNEAQ in the germline V gene (reference sequence). CDR3 in amino acids: CASSLEPQKREAFF. CDR3 nucleotides: TGTGCCAGCAGCTTAGAGCCCCAAAAACGTGAAGCTTTCTTT.

This clone has just a few counts. This sample also contains other DNA sequences that code for the same CDR3. The chain links TRBV6-5 to TRBJ1-1; D is uncertain. Germline-derived CDR1 and CDR2 are MNHEY and SVGAGI. The CDR3 is 12 amino acids. V lost 4 bases and J 5 bases, leaving 8 bases between the germline ends. The CDR3 DNA is TGTGCCAGCAGTTCCCCGGGGACTGAAGCTTTCTTT. It encodes CASSSPGTEAFF.

The gene calls are TRBV28 and TRBJ1-5; D not certain. V gave up 4 bases and J gave up 0 bases, with 10 bases separating them. CDR1 and CDR2 from the germline V gene are MDHEN and SYDVKM. The CDR3 has 15 residues. DNA of the CDR3: TGTGCCAGCAGTTCCCTAGTACGTAGCAATCAGCCCCAGCATTTT. Amino acids: CASSSLVRSNQPQHF.

The chain employs TRBV6-6 and TRBJ2-5; possibly TRBD2 for D (6 bases). Deletions cut 7 bases from V and 5 bases from J, with 14 bases between. The CDR3 loop spans 13 amino acids. Germline V gene lookup returns CDR1 MNHNY and CDR2 SVGAGI (reference sequence). As DNA, the CDR3 is TGTGCCAGCATTTCCCCGGGGGAGGAGACCCAGTACTTC. Its protein product is CASISPGEETQYF.

The V and J genes are TRBV7-2 and TRBJ2-3; 10 bases are shared with TRBD1. This CDR3 is 13 amino acids long. V lost 5 bases and J lost 7; bases outside the gene matches: 3. CDR1 and CDR2 from the germline V gene are SGHTA and FQGNSA. CDR3 sequence (DNA): TGTGCCAGCAGCCAGACAGGGGGCAATACGCAGTATTTT. This translates into CASSQTGGNTQYF.

With respect to this clone: At one boundary the junction diverges from the germline segment, which might be a read error. The J gene is TRBJ2-3, the V gene TRBV6-5; possibly TRBD2 for D (5 bases). This CDR3 is 13 amino acids long. Germline V gives CDR1 MNHEY, CDR2 SVGAGI. The CDR3 is CASSPEGTVNGHF. In DNA form, the CDR3 reads TGTGCCAGCTCCCCAGAGGGAACAGTCAATGGGCATTTT.

V usage is TRBV13 and J usage is TRBJ2-3; 8 bases map to TRBD2. CDR1 is PRHDT and CDR2 is FYEKMQ in the germline V gene (reference sequence). The CDR3 runs 13 residues. V shed 0 bases and J 12 bases; nucleotides not matched to a gene: 5. CDR3 region: CASSLGSGGHQYF. The DNA for the CDR3 is TGTGCCAGCAGCTTAGGGTCGGGGGGGCACCAGTATTTT.

The chain uses TRBV6-5 and TRBJ1-2; D remains ambiguous. Per germline, CDR1 MNHEY and CDR2 SVGAGI. This CDR3 spans 16 amino acids. The V end was cut by 4 bases, the J end by 4 bases, with 19 bases between. The CDR3 DNA reads TGTGCCAGCAGTTCCCCGACATTCGTTGGTGCCTATGGCTACACCTTC. Encoded protein: CASSSPTFVGAYGYTF.

This chain's CDR3 is CASSETFLTGGHQPQHF. CDR3 nucleotide sequence: TGTGCCAGTAGTGAAACTTTTTTGACAGGGGGTCATCAGCCCCAGCATTTT. The chain couples TRBV19 to TRBJ1-5, with 9 bases fitting TRBD1. Germline loops: CDR1 LNHDA, CDR2 SQIVND (reference sequence). After removal of 5 bases from V and 5 bases from J, the junction contained 13 bases not matched to a gene. The CDR3 sequence is 17 residues long.

The chain carries TRBV4-1 and TRBJ1-2, with 9 positions matching TRBD1. V shed 4 bases and J 8 bases; nucleotides not matched to a gene: 8. CDR1 MGHRA and CDR2 YSYEKL come from the germline V gene. The CDR3 is 14 residues long. The CDR3 here is CASSPTGTGTGYTF. The CDR3 bases are TGCGCCAGCAGCCCCACCGGGACAGGGACGGGCTACACCTTC.

The gene calls are TRBV30 and TRBJ1-5; D unresolved. Trimming removed 2 bases from V and 6 bases from J, with 11 bases in between. Germline-derived CDR1 and CDR2 are GTSNPN and SVGIG (reference sequence). The CDR3 runs to 13 residues. CDR3 nucleotides: TGTGCCTGGAGTAGCTCTGAATCTCAGCCCCAGCATTTT. It encodes CAWSSSESQPQHF.